This TCR beta chain was captured by sequencing in a study of blood T cell repertoires in COVID-19. At the level of the study: Samples of COVID-19 (acute and convalescent) were obtained from the United States, Italy and Spain.

Measured with immunoSEQ multiplex PCR; TCRdb has only the in-frame clones, and not every one. The sample includes 50,000 to 85,000 clones, around 80% of them seen just once. There are 15 residues in the CDR3. The material sequenced was peripheral blood. The receptor comes from a human donor in a cohort sampled during active COVID-19. The chain couples TRBV12-2 to TRBJ1-1; the table's D call of TRBD1 was not tested on the DNA. TRBV12-2 constitutes a pseudogene. CDR3 sequence: CASRFQGAGDTEAFF. CDR3 DNA: TGTGCAAGTCGTTTCCAGGGGGCGGGGGACACTGAAGCTTTCTTT.